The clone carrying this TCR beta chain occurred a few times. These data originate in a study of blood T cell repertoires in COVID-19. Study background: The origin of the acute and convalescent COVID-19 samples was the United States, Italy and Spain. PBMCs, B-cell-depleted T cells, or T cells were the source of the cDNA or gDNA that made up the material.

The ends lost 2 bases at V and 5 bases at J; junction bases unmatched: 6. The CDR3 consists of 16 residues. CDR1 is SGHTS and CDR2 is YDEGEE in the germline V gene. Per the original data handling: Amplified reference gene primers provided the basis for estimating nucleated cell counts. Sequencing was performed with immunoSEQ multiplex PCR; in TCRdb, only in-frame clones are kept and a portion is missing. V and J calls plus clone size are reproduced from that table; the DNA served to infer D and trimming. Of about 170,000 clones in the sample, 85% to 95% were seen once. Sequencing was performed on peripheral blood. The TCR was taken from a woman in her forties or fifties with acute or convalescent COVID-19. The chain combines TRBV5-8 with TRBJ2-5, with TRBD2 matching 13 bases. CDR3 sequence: CASSLGLAGARETQYF. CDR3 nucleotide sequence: TGTGCCAGCAGCTTAGGACTAGCGGGGGCCCGGGAGACCCAGTACTTC.